The 32 T cell receptor beta chains given below trace back to one sample, sequenced in a study of CD8+CD57+ T cells in acquired aplastic anemia. Profiling that covered TCR beta VDJ and CDR3 relied on genomic DNA as its template. TCRdb re-called the reads with MiXCR, one entry per CDR3 protein. The table records about 270,000 distinct CDR3 sequences, approximately 86% of them present only once. For sequencing, patients were chosen who had shown expansion of CD8+CD57+ cells by flow cytometry. The sequenced material came from sorted CD4+, CD8+, or CD8+CD57+ T cells (not recorded which) from PBMCs. These receptors were collected from a human donor with aplastic anemia.

In the case of this clonotype: The germline gene is not matched at one end of the junction; a read error may be the cause. The chain uses TRBV2 and TRBJ2-3; 9 bases are shared with TRBD2. CDR1 and CDR2 (germline): SNHLY, FYNNEI. The CDR3 runs 14 residues. CDR3 nucleotide sequence: TGTGCCAGCAGCGGAGCGGGGGGTCCCGATACGGAGTATTTC. It yields the protein CASSGAGGPDTEYF.

Of note for this clonotype: Given the absence of the conserved phenylalanine or tryptophan at the CDR3 end, a read error is likely. The limits of the CDR3 on the DNA are not certain, so only TCRdb's listed CDR3 is given. CDR3 residues: CSPRIRACTPKFS. The genes are TRBV7-7 and TRBJ2-3; the table calls TRBD1, which could not be checked here. From germline, CDR1 is SSHAT and CDR2 FNYEAQ (reference sequence). The CDR3 is 13 residues long, counting both termini.

CDR3 sequence reads: CASSLTGQGIEQYV. DNA of the CDR3: TGTGCCAGCAGCTTAACGGGACAGGGGATCGAGCAGTACGTC. The V and J genes are TRBV7-3 and TRBJ2-7; 10 bases line up with TRBD1. CDR3 length: 14 amino acids. The ends lost 0 bases at V and 6 bases at J; junction bases unmatched: 2. The germline CDR1 and CDR2 sequences are SGHTA and FQGTGA.

The rearrangement joins TRBV7-9 to TRBJ2-7; weak D call: TRBD1 (5 bases). The CDR3 contains 18 residues. V was trimmed by 4 bases and J by 3 bases, leaving 25 bases between them. Germline V gene data show CDR1 as SEHNR and CDR2 as FQNEAQ (reference sequence). The CDR3 protein is CASSSPRAAGAHVYEQYV. CDR3 bases: TGTGCCAGCAGCTCCCCCCGGGCCGCTGGGGCCCACGTCTACGAGCAGTACGTC.

A word on this clonotype: One end of the junction does not line up with germline, which may come from a read error. CDR3 sequence: CAGSLGNSPTETLF. Here the CDR3 DNA reads TGTGCCGGCAGCCTAGGAAATAGCCCCACAGAAACTCTCTTT. The V and J genes are TRBV7-6 and TRBJ1-1, with D unclear. Germline V gene lookup returns CDR1 SGHVS and CDR2 FNYEAQ. The CDR3 length is 14 residues. Supplemented by reference TRBV7-6 and TRBJ1-1, the full variable domain reads GAGVSQSPRYKVTKRGQDVALRCDPISGHVSLYWYRQALGQGPEFLTYFNYEAQQDKSGLPNDRFSAERPEGSISTLTIQRTEQRDSAMYRCAGSLGNSPTETLFGQGTRLTVV.

The V and J genes are TRBV5-4 and TRBJ1-1, with D unclear. Germline V gene data show CDR1 as SGHNT and CDR2 as YYREEE (reference sequence). This CDR3 is built from 15 residues. The ends were cut back, 2 bases at V and 1 base at J, with 12 bases in the middle. CDR3 in DNA: TGTGCCAGCAGCTTCCCTAGCGCAGGGAACACTGAAGCTTTCTTT. This codes for CASSFPSAGNTEAFF.

The J gene is TRBJ2-5, the V gene TRBV19, with TRBD1 identical over 9 bases. The CDR3 sequence is 12 residues long. Germline lookup yields CDR1 LNHDA and CDR2 SQIVND (reference sequence). Germline trimming cut 10 bases from V and 8 bases from J; bases unmatched to any gene: 8. The CDR3 DNA reads as TGTGCCAAACAGGGGGCTAGGGATACCCAGTACTTC. Protein product: CAKQGARDTQYF. Together with reference TRBV19 and TRBJ2-5, the CDR3 gives the full variable domain: DGGITQSPKYLFRKEGQNVTLSCEQNLNHDAMYWYRQDPGQGLRLIYYSQIVNDFQKGDIAEGYSVSREKKESFPLTVTSAQKNPTAFYLCAKQGARDTQYFGPGTRLLVL.

The rearrangement uses TRBV20-1 and TRBJ1-1, with TRBD1 as a possible D gene (5 bases). With 2 bases removed from V and 3 bases from J, the gap between germline ends came to 16 bases. CDR1 is DFQATT and CDR2 is SNEGSKA in the germline V gene (reference sequence). The CDR3 length is 15 residues. CDR3 sequence reads: CSARPSDSDYTEAFF. CDR3 DNA: TGCAGTGCTAGACCCTCCGACAGCGACTACACTGAAGCTTTCTTT.

V is TRBV11-3 and J is TRBJ2-1, with D perhaps TRBD1 (5 bases). The CDR3 has 16 amino acids. The germline V gene has CDR1 SGHNT and CDR2 YENEEA. The ends were cut back, 0 bases at V and 2 bases at J, with 11 bases in the middle. The CDR3 reads CASSLDLTVTYNEQFF. In DNA form, the CDR3 reads TGTGCCAGCAGCTTAGATCTGACAGTCACCTACAATGAGCAGTTCTTC.

This rearrangement joins TRBV20-1 to TRBJ2-3, with D uncertain. Germline CDR1 reads DFQATT; CDR2 reads SNEGSKA (reference sequence). V lost 4 bases and J lost 6, with 8 bases in between. This CDR3 has 11 residues. CDR3 sequence (DNA): TGCAGTGCTACCCTCGGGGATACGCAGTATTTT. It is translated as CSATLGDTQYF.

For this clonotype: The final CDR3 position lacks the conserved phenylalanine or tryptophan, pointing to a likely read error. It is unclear where the CDR3 begins or ends on the DNA, so no DNA is shown, and the CDR3 is as TCRdb lists it. The rearrangement uses TRBV2 and TRBJ1-2; the table assigns TRBD1, which was not confirmed against the DNA. Germline loops: CDR1 SNHLY, CDR2 FYNNEI. The CDR3 totals 16 residues, both ends included. CDR3 region: CASSDGGTEEQFFGPG.

The chain is built from TRBV7-2 and TRBJ2-1; 9 nucleotides agree with TRBD1. CDR3 length: 15 residues. Trimming cost V 5 bases and J 11 bases; bases outside gene matches: 13. CDR1 and CDR2 from the germline V gene are SGHTA and FQGNSA. The CDR3 region is CASSPGTGRRNQQFF. CDR3 nucleotides: TGTGCCAGCAGCCCGGGGACAGGGCGCAGGAATCAGCAGTTCTTC. Full variable domain (missing parts from reference TRBV7-2 and TRBJ2-1): GAGVSQSPSNKVTEKGKDVELRCDPISGHTALYWYRQSLGQGLEFLIYFQGNSAPDKSGLPSDRFSAERTGGSVSTLTIQRTQQEDSAVYLCASSPGTGRRNQQFFGPGTRLTVL.

For this clonotype: An end of the junction differs from the germline gene, which may be a read error. The chain employs TRBV29-1 and TRBJ2-1; 13 bases match TRBD2. Looked up from germline, CDR1 is SQVTM and CDR2 is ANQGSEA. This CDR3 region has 18 residues. The CDR3 reads CSVEGRTSGSLSYNEQSF. For the CDR3, the DNA is TGCAGCGTTGAAGGACGGACTAGCGGGAGTCTATCCTACAATGAGCAGTCCTTC.

The table lists this clonotype with a count of one. The chain uses TRBV6-1 and TRBJ1-2, with D unresolved. CDR1 and CDR2 from the germline V gene are MNHNS and SASEGT. The ends were cut back, 5 bases at V and 2 bases at J, with 12 bases in the middle. There are 14 residues in the CDR3. The DNA for the CDR3 is TGTGCCAGCAGTACCGGGCTGGGAAACTATGGCTACACCTTC. This translates into CASSTGLGNYGYTF.

With regard to this clonotype: This sequence may be a read error, since a much larger clone differs from it by one base. The chain couples TRBV7-8 to TRBJ1-1; the D is unclear. Trimming shortened V by 3 bases and J by 14 bases, and 25 bases separated the two germline ends. The germline CDR1 and CDR2 sequences are SGHVS and FQNEAQ. This CDR3 has 15 amino acids. CDR3 sequence reads: CASSFDPAGKALSFF. As DNA, the CDR3 is TGTGCCAGCAGCTTTGATCCAGCCGGGAAAGCCCTTTCCTTCTTT.

The rearrangement uses TRBV7-9 and TRBJ1-2; no clear D gene. Trimming took off 5 bases at V and 6 bases at J, with 13 bases between the two ends. In germline, CDR1 is SEHNR, CDR2 FQNEAQ (reference sequence). The CDR3 runs 13 residues. CDR3 bases: TGTGCCAGCAGCCTTGCTATTGGGAATGGCTACACCTTC. Its translation: CASSLAIGNGYTF.

V is TRBV7-8 and J is TRBJ2-3; D remains ambiguous. CDR1 is SGHVS, CDR2 FQNEAQ, per germline. Trimming took 1 base from V and 15 from J, leaving 23 bases between them. The CDR3 is 15 residues long. CDR3 loop: CASSLGSGPDTQYYF. The CDR3 DNA sequence: TGTGCCAGCAGCTTAGGGAGTGGTCCCGATACGCAGTATTATTTT.

Worth noting for this clonotype: Compared with germline, one end of the junction differs, possibly owing to a read error. J is TRBJ2-3 and V is TRBV7-6, with D hard to call. Looked up from germline, CDR1 is SGHVS and CDR2 is FNYEAQ. The CDR3 sequence is 14 residues long. The chain's CDR3 is CASSPVVPGVHEQF. The CDR3 nucleotides read TGTGCCAGCAGCCCCGTTGTCCCGGGCGTCCACGAGCAGTTT.

The chain couples TRBV15 to TRBJ2-3, with D possibly matching TRBD2 (6 bases). The V gene lost 4 bases and the J gene lost 11 bases, with 22 bases spanning the gap. Germline V gene sequence: CDR1 LNHNV, CDR2 YYDKDF (reference sequence). CDR3 length equals 15 residues. As DNA, the CDR3 is TGTGCCACCAGCACCGGGAGAAGCGGAGTGAATGAGCAGTATTTT. Protein: CATSTGRSGVNEQYF.

The chain carries TRBV5-5 and TRBJ1-6; 7 bases map to TRBD1. The CDR3 contains 14 residues. V lost 3 bases, J lost 19 bases, and 16 bases stayed unmatched. Per germline, CDR1 SGHKS and CDR2 YYEKEE (reference sequence). CDR3 DNA sequence: TGTGCCAGCAGCTCCGCACAGGGGCTATCACTCCTTCACTTT. This codes for CASSSAQGLSLLHF.

Details on this clonotype: This CDR3 fails to terminate in the conserved phenylalanine or tryptophan, so it likely reflects a read error. The DNA is omitted, as the CDR3 cannot be located on it reliably, and the CDR3 follows TCRdb's listing. V usage is TRBV9 and J usage is TRBJ2-3. Germline V gives CDR1 SGDLS, CDR2 YYNGEE. Counting both end residues, the CDR3 totals 13 amino acids. The CDR3 loop reads CASGEYQNSYNEL.

The chain recombines TRBV2 with TRBJ1-3; D not certain. The J call may be in error: the DNA end matches TRBJ1-5 better. The CDR3 consists of 14 residues. Germline V gives CDR1 SNHLY, CDR2 FYNNEI. For the CDR3, the DNA is TGTGCCAGCAGTCCCCGTTATAGCAATAACCCCCAGCATTTT. As protein: CASSPRYSNNPQHF.

This chain connects TRBV15 to TRBJ2-3; no reliable D call. The CDR3 consists of 14 residues. Per germline, CDR1 LNHNV and CDR2 YYDKDF (reference sequence). Trimming removed 5 bases at V and 4 bases at J, with 13 bases between. CDR3 sequence reads: CATSWAAGPDTQYF. The CDR3 nucleotides are TGTGCCACCAGCTGGGCGGCCGGTCCAGATACGCAGTATTTT.

Remarks on this clonotype: At one boundary the junction diverges from the germline segment, which might be a read error. The gene calls are TRBV5-6 and TRBJ2-3; 7 bases are shared with TRBD2. The germline V gene has CDR1 SGHDT and CDR2 YYEEEE. The CDR3 is made up of 14 amino acids. CDR3 region: CASSLGGGPDTQCF. In DNA, the CDR3 is TGTGCCAGCAGCTTGGGCGGGGGTCCCGATACGCAGTGTTTT.

With respect to this clonotype: It is likely a read error, because the conserved phenylalanine at the end of the CDR3 is missing. The limits of the CDR3 on the DNA are not certain, so only TCRdb's listed CDR3 is given. The V call is TRBV7-9, the J call TRBJ1-2. Germline V gene lookup returns CDR1 SEHNR and CDR2 FQNEAQ (reference sequence). The CDR3 has 13 residues if both end residues are counted. The CDR3 loop is CASRSLTGYGYNY.

The chain recombines TRBV7-8 with TRBJ2-3; D might be TRBD1 or TRBD2, each matching 5 bases. There are 14 residues in the CDR3. Germline lookup yields CDR1 SGHVS and CDR2 FQNEAQ. V dropped 8 bases and J dropped 9 bases, with 21 bases sitting between them. In DNA form, the CDR3 reads TGTGCCAGCGGGGACGCGGGCACAGATACGACGCAGTATTTT. Protein: CASGDAGTDTTQYF.

Note on this clonotype: No DNA is shown, since the ends of the CDR3 on it are uncertain; the CDR3 is the one TCRdb lists. This chain connects TRBV7-9 to TRBJ2-1; the table's D call, TRBD2, has no DNA check behind it. The CDR3 extends over 22 residues, inclusive of both ends. The germline CDR1 and CDR2 sequences are SEHNR and FQNEAQ (reference sequence). CDR3: CDSSFYRCSARGGTVVYNEQFF.

The table lists this clonotype with a few counts. The V and J genes are TRBV2 and TRBJ2-1; maybe TRBD1 (7 bases). The CDR3 runs 16 residues. Germline V gene sequence: CDR1 SNHLY, CDR2 FYNNEI. Trimming took off 6 bases at V and 12 bases at J, with 27 bases between the two ends. CDR3 in amino acids: CASRQGGGNGQDLQFF. For the CDR3, the DNA is TGTGCCAGCAGGCAGGGGGGCGGAAACGGTCAGGATTTGCAGTTCTTC. Full variable domain (outside the CDR3, taken from reference TRBV2 and TRBJ2-1): EPEVTQTPSHQVTQMGQEVILRCVPISNHLYFYWYRQILGQKVEFLVSFYNNEISEKSEIFDDQFSVERPDGSNFTLKIRSTKLEDSAMYFCASRQGGGNGQDLQFFGPGTRLTVL.

This clonotype came up once. J is TRBJ2-5 and V is TRBV5-8; D gene uncertain. From germline, CDR1 is SGHTS and CDR2 YDEGEE. The CDR3 is 12 amino acids. Trimming pared 4 bases from V and 5 bases from J, leaving 9 bases between. The CDR3 sequence: CASSADTETQYF. In nucleotides, the CDR3 is TGTGCCAGCAGCGCAGACACGGAGACCCAGTACTTC.

This rearrangement joins TRBV7-3 to TRBJ2-2; perhaps TRBD1 as D (6 bases). V gave up 6 bases and J gave up 0 bases, with 11 bases separating them. The CDR3 loop spans 15 amino acids. The germline V gene has CDR1 SGHTA and CDR2 FQGTGA. The CDR3 DNA is TGTGCCAGCAGACAGGGCTGTGCGAACACCGGGGAGCTGTTTTTT. Amino acids: CASRQGCANTGELFF.

Points on this clonotype: Germline and junction disagree at one end, which may indicate a read error. The chain joins TRBV7-2 to TRBJ2-7, with D possibly matching TRBD2 (5 bases). The V gene's germline CDR1 is SGHTA and CDR2 FQGNSA. The CDR3 is 14 residues long. The CDR3 loop reads CASSSDWESYLFDF. DNA for the CDR3: TGTGCCAGCAGCTCGGACTGGGAAAGCTATTTGTTTGACTTC.

The V gene is TRBV29-1, the J gene TRBJ2-1; D is ambiguous. Germline lookup yields CDR1 SQVTM and CDR2 ANQGSEA. The CDR3 sequence is 12 residues long. Trimming removed 3 bases at V and 8 bases at J, with 11 bases between. The CDR3 DNA sequence: TGCAGCGTTGAGGTCTACCAGGATGAGCAGTTCTTC. Protein: CSVEVYQDEQFF.